Shown below are 20 T cell receptor beta chains from a single sample sequenced in a study of blood T cell repertoires in COVID-19. Data came from immunoSEQ multiplex PCR; TCRdb stores just in-frame clones and leaves some out. This table has 130,000 to 150,000 clones, about four fifths appearing once. Sequencing was performed on peripheral blood. Source of these receptors: a woman over 75 with acute or convalescent COVID-19.

The V gene is TRBV19, the J gene TRBJ1-5, with D perhaps matching TRBD1 (5 bases). The germline CDR1 and CDR2 sequences are LNHDA and SQIVND (reference sequence). The V end was cut by 7 bases, the J end by 5 bases, with 15 bases between. The CDR3 extends over 14 amino acids. CDR3 nucleotide sequence: TGTGCCAGTACCCCCAGGGATAATGATCAGCCCCAGCATTTT. Translation gives CASTPRDNDQPQHF.

CDR3 DNA: TGTGCCAGCAGTGAATGGTATTGGGGCCAAGGGGTACGCACAGATACGCAGTATTTT. Translation: CASSEWYWGQGVRTDTQYF. This chain joins TRBV6-1 and TRBJ2-3, with D possibly TRBD1 on 5 matching bases. The CDR3 has 19 residues. In germline, CDR1 is MNHNS, CDR2 SASEGT. The ends were cut back, 2 bases at V and 1 base at J, with 22 bases in the middle.

J is TRBJ2-5 and V is TRBV3-1 (or the pseudogene TRBV3-2); 9 nucleotides match TRBD2. CDR3 length: 18 amino acids. Looked up from germline, CDR1 is LGHDT and CDR2 is YNNKEL (reference sequence). The trim removed 2 bases at V and 2 bases at J, leaving 12 bases unmatched. The CDR3 loop is CASSQPPRGAGGQETQYF. The CDR3 DNA follows: TGTGCCAGCAGCCAACCCCCGAGGGGAGCGGGGGGACAAGAGACCCAGTACTTC.

This clone has only a few counts. This chain links TRBV19 with TRBJ1-2, with no clear D. The germline V gene has CDR1 LNHDA and CDR2 SQIVND (reference sequence). V shed 1 base and J shed 8 bases, with 11 bases lying between them. This CDR3 has 13 residues. DNA for the CDR3: TGTGCCAGTAGTATAGGCTTTCTGAGGGGCTACACCTTC. This codes for CASSIGFLRGYTF.

The J gene is TRBJ1-6, the V gene TRBV5-1, with 9 bases identical to TRBD1. The germline gives CDR1 SGHRS, CDR2 YFSETQ. CDR3 length equals 14 residues. The trim removed 2 bases at V and 7 bases at J, leaving 1 base unmatched. The CDR3 loop is CASSFGQGNSPLHF. The CDR3 DNA is TGCGCCAGCAGCTTTGGACAGGGGAATTCACCCCTCCACTTT.

The count of this clone is one. The chain employs TRBV9 and TRBJ1-1; maybe TRBD1 (5 bases). This CDR3 has 19 amino acids. The V gene lost 0 bases and the J gene lost 3 bases, with 24 bases spanning the gap. The germline gives CDR1 SGDLS, CDR2 YYNGEE. The CDR3 reads CASSVAGRTFGGYDTEAFF. The CDR3, as DNA: TGTGCCAGCAGCGTAGCAGGGAGGACGTTCGGAGGATACGACACTGAAGCTTTCTTT.

This rearrangement joins TRBV7-9 to TRBJ1-6, with a possible D match to TRBD1 (6 bases). This CDR3 is 13 amino acids long. The V end lost 6 bases, the J end lost 5 bases, and 8 bases lay between the germline ends. Per germline, CDR1 SEHNR and CDR2 FQNEAQ (reference sequence). CDR3 nucleotide sequence: TGTGCCAGCAGACAGGGTAATAATTCACCCCTCCACTTT. Protein product: CASRQGNNSPLHF.

V usage is TRBV6-5 and J usage is TRBJ2-7, with 8 nucleotides matching TRBD1. Trimming took 8 bases from V and 2 from J; bases not matched to a gene: 5. The CDR3 runs to 13 residues. Germline V gives CDR1 MNHEY, CDR2 SVGAGI. Here the CDR3 reads CASHRGEAYEQYF. The CDR3, as DNA: TGTGCCAGCCACAGGGGGGAAGCCTACGAGCAGTACTTC.

This chain joins TRBV2 and TRBJ2-3; D uncertain. The V gene lost 0 bases and the J gene lost 2 bases, with 3 bases spanning the gap. Germline loops: CDR1 SNHLY, CDR2 FYNNEI. This CDR3 is 13 amino acids long. The CDR3 nucleotides are TGTGCCAGCAGTGAAGCGGCCACAGATACGCAGTATTTT. Translating gives CASSEAATDTQYF.

The rearrangement joins TRBV4-1 to TRBJ1-4; D remains unclear. The germline CDR1 and CDR2 sequences are MGHRA and YSYEKL. V lost 0 bases and J lost 3, with 14 bases in between. CDR3 length equals 17 residues. CDR3 bases: TGCGCCAGCAGCCAAGAGGGCCGGGGTCTGGCTAATGAAAAACTGTTTTTT. It translates to CASSQEGRGLANEKLFF.

Here the CDR3 reads CASRTQGTMNTEAFF. The CDR3 DNA reads as TGTGCCAGCAGGACACAGGGTACAATGAACACTGAAGCTTTCTTT. The chain recombines TRBV6-5 with TRBJ1-1; D perhaps matches TRBD1 (6 bases). CDR1 and CDR2 (germline): MNHEY, SVGAGI. V was pared by 6 bases and J by 0 bases, with 14 bases between. The CDR3 totals 15 residues.

The CDR3 reads CASSHSRGDQPQHF. In DNA, the CDR3 is TGTGCCAGCAGCCATTCCCGCGGGGATCAGCCCCAGCATTTT. This chain connects TRBV11-2 to TRBJ1-5; D is unresolved. Trimming left V 5 bases short and J 5 bases short, with 13 bases between. The CDR3 contains 14 residues. Germline loops: CDR1 SGHAT, CDR2 FQNNGV.

This clone was recorded a few times. The V and J genes are TRBV5-1 and TRBJ1-4; 9 nucleotides line up with TRBD1. V shed 3 bases and J 4 bases; nucleotides not matched to a gene: 4. CDR3 length equals 15 residues. CDR1 and CDR2 from the germline V gene are SGHRS and YFSETQ. The CDR3 DNA reads as TGCGCCAGCAGCTCCCTGACAGGGGGTAATGAAAAACTGTTTTTT. Translating gives CASSSLTGGNEKLFF.

The chain has TRBV2 and TRBJ2-2, with 15 bases identical to TRBD2. The CDR3 has 19 amino acids. Germline V gene lookup returns CDR1 SNHLY and CDR2 FYNNEI. V trimming: 9 bases; J trimming: 4 bases; junction bases outside the gene matches: 15. The CDR3 DNA reads as TGTGCCAGGGGAAATTCCGGGACTAGCGGGGGGCCGAGCACCGGGGAGCTGTTTTTT. It translates to CARGNSGTSGGPSTGELFF.

The chain joins TRBV7-8 to TRBJ2-7; D is unresolved. V lost 0 bases and J 0 bases, leaving 6 bases between the germline ends. Germline V gives CDR1 SGHVS, CDR2 FQNEAQ. The CDR3 has 14 residues. CDR3 coding DNA: TGTGCCAGCAGCTTAGCGGTCAGCTCCTACGAGCAGTACTTC. Protein product: CASSLAVSSYEQYF. Full variable domain (outside the CDR3, taken from reference TRBV7-8 and TRBJ2-7): GAGVSQSPRYKVAKRGQDVALRCDPISGHVSLFWYQQALGQGPEFLTYFQNEAQLDKSGLPSDRFFAERPEGSVSTLKIQRTQQEDSAVYLCASSLAVSSYEQYFGPGTRLTVT.

The chain employs TRBV9 and TRBJ1-4, with D possibly being TRBD1 (5 bases). Germline V CDR1 and CDR2: SGDLS, YYNGEE. The V gene lost 3 bases and the J gene lost 0 bases, with 12 bases spanning the gap. This CDR3 region has 16 residues. As DNA, the CDR3 is TGTGCCAGCAGCGCTGGGGCAGCTGCAACTAATGAAAAACTGTTTTTT. Its translation is CASSAGAAATNEKLFF.

This chain uses TRBV6-2 or TRBV6-3 with TRBJ2-7; the match to TRBD1 covers 9 bases. CDR3 size: 17 residues. V lost 3 bases to trimming and J lost 2 bases; unmatched junction nucleotides: 11. From germline, CDR1 is MNHEY and CDR2 SVGEGT. This CDR3 is CASSYPRLDRGAYEQYF. The CDR3 DNA follows: TGTGCCAGCAGTTATCCCCGGTTGGACAGGGGCGCCTACGAGCAGTACTTC.

The J gene is TRBJ2-5, the V gene TRBV7-9, with D tentatively TRBD2 (7 bases). V lost 2 bases and J 2 bases, leaving 15 bases between the germline ends. This CDR3 spans 16 amino acids. Germline V CDR1 and CDR2: SEHNR, FQNEAQ (reference sequence). The CDR3 DNA reads as TGTGCCAGCAGCTTATGGAGGGGAGGGGGGCAAGAGACCCAGTACTTC. This encodes CASSLWRGGGQETQYF.

V and J are TRBV7-8 and TRBJ1-2; maybe TRBD1 (5 bases). The V end was cut by 5 bases, the J end by 5 bases, with 12 bases between. Per the germline V gene, CDR1 is SGHVS and CDR2 is FQNEAQ. The CDR3 length is 13 residues. CDR3 DNA sequence: TGTGCCAGCAGCCGCACAAGGGGTTATGGCTACACCTTC. This codes for CASSRTRGYGYTF. Drawing the rest from reference TRBV7-8 and TRBJ1-2, the complete variable domain is GAGVSQSPRYKVAKRGQDVALRCDPISGHVSLFWYQQALGQGPEFLTYFQNEAQLDKSGLPSDRFFAERPEGSVSTLKIQRTQQEDSAVYLCASSRTRGYGYTFGSGTRLTVV.

This clone was found once. V usage is TRBV13 and J usage is TRBJ2-7; 8 bases line up with TRBD2. The germline V gene has CDR1 PRHDT and CDR2 FYEKMQ (reference sequence). The CDR3 has 15 residues. V trimming: 4 bases; J trimming: 2 bases; junction bases outside the gene matches: 7. CDR3 bases: TGTGCCAGCAGCTCCCTGAACGGGGGGGCCTACGAGCAGTACTTC. This gives the protein CASSSLNGGAYEQYF.